Listed here are 26 T cell receptor beta chains from one sample, sequenced in a study of OX40 agonist ivuxolimab in advanced cancers. Sequencing was performed with immunoSEQ multiplex PCR; in TCRdb, only in-frame clones are kept and a portion is missing. The sample lists under 90,000 clones, about 93% occurring once. This specimen consisted of CD4+ or CD8+ T cells sorted from blood, obtained in a trial of the OX40 agonist ivuxolimab. Every receptor here comes from an adult with an advanced solid tumor such as melanoma, head and neck, liver or kidney cancer.

V usage is TRBV5-1 and J usage is TRBJ2-2; 7 nucleotides match TRBD1. The CDR3 runs 16 residues. V was pared by 0 bases and J by 0 bases, with 2 bases of the junction left unmatched. CDR1 is SGHRS and CDR2 is YFSETQ in the germline V gene. CDR3 region: CASSLGGTANTGELFF. In DNA form, the CDR3 reads TGCGCCAGCAGCTTGGGAGGGACAGCGAACACCGGGGAGCTGTTTTTT.

In DNA form, the CDR3 reads TGTGCCAGCAGTTTAGGGGACAGGGCCTACGAGCAGTACTTC. It is translated as CASSLGDRAYEQYF. V and J are TRBV27 and TRBJ2-7; 9 bases map to TRBD1. In germline, CDR1 is MNHEY, CDR2 SMNVEV (reference sequence). The length of the CDR3 is 14 residues. V lost 2 bases and J lost 2; bases outside the gene matches: 1.

The chain recombines TRBV27 with TRBJ1-5; 7 nucleotides align to TRBD1. The CDR3 extends over 15 amino acids. The germline gives CDR1 MNHEY, CDR2 SMNVEV (reference sequence). The ends lost 6 bases at V and 3 bases at J; junction bases unmatched: 8. CDR3 in amino acids: CASRRGDSPNQPQHF. The CDR3 DNA is TGTGCCAGCAGGCGAGGGGACAGTCCCAATCAGCCCCAGCATTTT.

Notes on this clone: The same CDR3 arises from other DNA sequences in this sample as well. The rearrangement uses TRBV5-1 and TRBJ2-5; 7 nucleotides agree with TRBD2. CDR3 size: 13 residues. The J segment lost 5 bases and the V segment lost 0 bases, leaving 1 base of the junction unmatched. Germline V CDR1 and CDR2: SGHRS, YFSETQ. The CDR3 region is CASSLGGGETQYF. The CDR3 DNA follows: TGCGCCAGCAGCTTGGGGGGGGGTGAGACCCAGTACTTC. Full variable domain (remainder filled in from reference TRBV5-1 and TRBJ2-5): KAGVTQTPRYLIKTRGQQVTLSCSPISGHRSVSWYQQTPGQGLQFLFEYFSETQRNKGNFPGRFSGRQFSNSRSEMNVSTLELGDSALYLCASSLGGGETQYFGPGTRLLVL.

The gene calls are TRBV7-2 and TRBJ1-5; D not resolved. This CDR3 comprises 13 residues. Trimming left V 3 bases short and J 3 bases short, with 6 bases between. Looked up from germline, CDR1 is SGHTA and CDR2 is FQGNSA. The DNA of the CDR3 is TGTGCCAGCAGCTTCGGGTTCAATCAGCCCCAGCATTTT. It specifies CASSFGFNQPQHF.

The rearrangement links TRBV19 to TRBJ2-3; D assignment may be TRBD1 or TRBD2 (6 bases each). V lost 5 bases to trimming and J lost 1 base, with 10 bases between them. The CDR3 extends over 14 amino acids. Germline assignment: CDR1 LNHDA and CDR2 SQIVND (reference sequence). The CDR3 DNA reads as TGTGCCAGTAGTGAGGGGGGAGGCACAGATACGCAGTATTTT. It specifies CASSEGGGTDTQYF.

This rearrangement joins TRBV6-5 to TRBJ2-7; D is perhaps TRBD1 (5 bases). Trimming stripped 5 bases from V and 3 bases from J, with 8 bases between. Germline V gene data show CDR1 as MNHEY and CDR2 as SVGAGI. This CDR3 has 12 residues. Written as DNA, the CDR3 is TGTGCCAGCAGTCCCCAGGGCTACGAGCAGTACTTC. Translating it yields CASSPQGYEQYF.

The CDR3: CASSLDAYTDTQYF. The CDR3 region has the DNA TGTGCCAGCAGCTTAGATGCGTACACAGATACGCAGTATTTT. The V gene is TRBV7-6, the J gene TRBJ2-3; D gene uncertain. V was cut by 1 base and J by 2 bases, with 7 bases left in between. Per germline, CDR1 SGHVS and CDR2 FNYEAQ. There are 14 residues in the CDR3.

The genes are TRBV5-1 and TRBJ2-1; 10 bases are a match to TRBD1. Looked up from germline, CDR1 is SGHRS and CDR2 is YFSETQ. The CDR3 extends over 14 amino acids. V dropped 4 bases and J dropped 7; count of bases not matched to a gene: 5. The CDR3 loop reads CASSVTGGSNEQFF. In DNA, the CDR3 is TGCGCCAGCAGCGTGACAGGGGGCTCGAATGAGCAGTTCTTC.

The chain couples TRBV6-5 to TRBJ1-3; no clear D. The V and J ends lost 6 bases and 4 bases respectively, with 13 bases between them. The length of the CDR3 is 14 residues. From germline, CDR1 is MNHEY and CDR2 SVGAGI. The CDR3 region has the DNA TGTGCCAGCAGGCCCCCCGGGAACGGAAACACCATATATTTT. Protein: CASRPPGNGNTIYF.

The chain uses TRBV2 and TRBJ2-1; TRBD2 matches at 8 bases. Looked up from germline, CDR1 is SNHLY and CDR2 is FYNNEI. V was pared by 6 bases and J by 6 bases, with 19 bases of the junction left unmatched. This CDR3 has 18 residues. CDR3 DNA: TGTGCCAGCAGCCCCATAGTCACGGCGGGACTAGTCGCCAATGAGCAGTTCTTC. Translated: CASSPIVTAGLVANEQFF.

This chain links TRBV5-1 with TRBJ2-3; 7 nucleotides line up with TRBD2. CDR3 length: 15 amino acids. The junction had 7 bases not matched to a gene; V was cut back by 2 bases and J by 4 bases. Germline V gene lookup returns CDR1 SGHRS and CDR2 YFSETQ. CDR3 DNA: TGCGCCAGCAGCTTCCGCGGGGGTGCTTCAGATACGCAGTATTTT. It is translated as CASSFRGGASDTQYF.

This sequence joins TRBV6-5 and TRBJ1-1; D remains ambiguous. CDR3 size: 13 residues. The ends were cut back, 6 bases at V and 1 base at J, with 9 bases in the middle. Germline CDR1 MNHEY, CDR2 SVGAGI. DNA for the CDR3: TGTGCCAGCAGGAGCGACCAGAACACTGAAGCTTTCTTT. Protein sequence: CASRSDQNTEAFF.

The J gene is TRBJ1-3, the V gene TRBV19, with a possible D match to TRBD1 (5 bases). V gave up 7 bases and J gave up 0 bases, with 10 bases separating them. From germline, CDR1 is LNHDA and CDR2 SQIVND (reference sequence). This CDR3 contains 14 residues. CDR3 residues: CASNTGASGNTIYF. The CDR3 DNA sequence: TGTGCCAGTAACACAGGCGCCTCTGGAAACACCATATATTTT.

V usage is TRBV6-5 and J usage is TRBJ1-3, with D perhaps matching TRBD1 (5 bases). CDR1 and CDR2 (germline): MNHEY, SVGAGI. The CDR3 runs to 15 residues. V was clipped by 6 bases and J by 0 bases, with 12 bases between them. DNA of the CDR3: TGTGCCAGCAGATCATTAGGGGTCTCTGGAAACACCATATATTTT. Its translation: CASRSLGVSGNTIYF.

This chain links TRBV6-4 with TRBJ1-5, with D perhaps TRBD1 (5 bases). CDR1 MRHNA and CDR2 SNTAGT come from the germline V gene. Trimming took 8 bases from V and 3 from J, leaving 14 bases between them. The CDR3 totals 14 residues. CDR3: CASLGLHDNQPQHF. The CDR3 region has the DNA TGTGCCAGCCTGGGACTCCACGACAATCAGCCCCAGCATTTT.

The genes are TRBV19 and TRBJ1-2; D remains ambiguous. Trimming removed 2 bases from V and 4 bases from J, with 8 bases in between. The CDR3 contains 13 residues. CDR1 is LNHDA, CDR2 SQIVND, per germline (reference sequence). The CDR3 reads CASSIRALYGYTF. CDR3 bases: TGTGCCAGTAGTATAAGGGCGCTCTATGGCTACACCTTC.

The chain joins TRBV6-6 to TRBJ2-5; 7 nucleotides agree with TRBD2. The V gene end was trimmed by 11 bases and the J gene end by 7 bases; junction bases not matched to a gene: 16. The CDR3 length is 14 residues. CDR1 MNHNY and CDR2 SVGAGI come from the germline V gene (reference sequence). This CDR3 reads CAVRRGPGEGTQYF. CDR3 nucleotide sequence: TGTGCCGTCAGGAGGGGACCCGGGGAGGGGACCCAGTACTTC.

This clone appeared a single time. V and J are TRBV5-1 and TRBJ2-3; TRBD1 matches 7 bases. After removal of 4 bases from V and 7 bases from J, the junction contained 9 bases not matched to a gene. The CDR3 consists of 14 residues. CDR1 and CDR2 (germline): SGHRS, YFSETQ. CDR3 coding DNA: TGCGCCAGCAGCCTGGGGACAGCCGACAATACGCAGTATTTT. This codes for CASSLGTADNTQYF. Full variable domain (outside the CDR3, taken from reference TRBV5-1 and TRBJ2-3): KAGVTQTPRYLIKTRGQQVTLSCSPISGHRSVSWYQQTPGQGLQFLFEYFSETQRNKGNFPGRFSGRQFSNSRSEMNVSTLELGDSALYLCASSLGTADNTQYFGPGTRLTVL.

The table lists this clone with a few counts. The V call is TRBV18, the J call TRBJ1-1, with TRBD1 matching 7 bases. Germline assignment: CDR1 KGHSH and CDR2 LQKENI. This CDR3 region has 14 residues. The V and J ends lost 1 base and 2 bases, in that order; junction bases with no gene match: 1. The chain's CDR3 is CASSPQGANTEAFF. The DNA for the CDR3 is TGTGCCAGCTCACCACAGGGGGCAAACACTGAAGCTTTCTTT.

The CDR3 spells CASSPLSASDTQYF. The CDR3 region has the DNA TGTGCCAGCAGCCCCCTGTCAGCGTCGGATACGCAGTATTTT. The V and J genes are TRBV9 and TRBJ2-3; no firm D call. V lost 4 bases to trimming and J lost 6 bases, with 15 bases between them. Germline loops: CDR1 SGDLS, CDR2 YYNGEE. CDR3 size: 14 residues.

V usage is TRBV7-2 and J usage is TRBJ2-2; 14 bases are shared with TRBD2. Germline CDR1 and CDR2: SGHTA and FQGNSA. The CDR3 spans 15 residues. V shed 5 bases, J shed 6 bases, and the junction held 2 bases outside the gene matches. The CDR3 region has the DNA TGTGCCAGCAGCCAGGGACTAGCGGGAGCCGGGGAGCTGTTTTTT. Its protein is CASSQGLAGAGELFF.

The chain joins TRBV7-6 to TRBJ2-7; 11 bases agree with TRBD2. V gave up 5 bases and J gave up 0 bases; unmatched junction bases: 6. From germline, CDR1 is SGHVS and CDR2 FNYEAQ. The CDR3 is 16 residues long. The CDR3 coding sequence is TGTGCCAGCAGCCCGCACACTAGCGGGAGCTCCTACGAGCAGTACTTC. Protein product: CASSPHTSGSSYEQYF.

This chain connects TRBV25-1 to TRBJ2-4; 9 bases map to TRBD1. Looked up from germline, CDR1 is MGHDK and CDR2 is SYGVNS. J was trimmed by 3 bases and V by 9 bases; bases with no gene match: 9. This CDR3 is built from 15 residues. The CDR3 DNA is TGTGCCAGGATGCCGGGACAGGGATTCAAAAACATTCAGTACTTC. This codes for CARMPGQGFKNIQYF.

CDR3 sequence: CAISERSYEQYF. The DNA for the CDR3 is TGTGCCATCAGTGAAAGGTCCTACGAGCAGTACTTC. The chain links TRBV10-3 to TRBJ2-5; D gene unclear. The J call is doubtful: the DNA matches TRBJ2-7 better. The CDR3 length is 12 residues. In germline, CDR1 is ENHRY, CDR2 SYGVKD.

The rearrangement links TRBV4-3 to TRBJ1-2, with D tentatively TRBD1 (5 bases). Trimming stripped 4 bases from V and 4 bases from J, with 10 bases between. CDR3 length: 13 residues. CDR1 and CDR2 (germline): LGHNA, YSLEER. The CDR3 DNA follows: TGCGCCAGCAGCCCGGGACCGGGCTATGGCTACACCTTC. It translates to CASSPGPGYGYTF.